This TCR beta chain was identified in a study of T cells in Graves' hyperthyroidism and ophthalmopathy. V was pared by 3 bases and J by 7 bases, with 15 bases of the junction left unmatched. The length of the CDR3 is 16 residues. Germline CDR1 is MGHRA and CDR2 is YSYEKL. An absence of ophthalmopathy progression within 18 months meant stable Graves' hyperthyroidism. Using RNA transcripts as the source, TCR beta CDR3 regions were amplified. The HTBI primer set served for first-round RT-PCR of the TCR CDR3. Via MiXCR, TCRdb re-called the multiplex PCR reads, giving one row per CDR3 protein. The sample lists 470,000 or so distinct CDR3 sequences; around 21% were seen once. The sample holds many counts of this clonotype.

This rearrangement joins TRBV4-1 to TRBJ2-7; 7 nucleotides match TRBD1. Material for sequencing was blood. The TCR was taken from a man aged 18 to 29 with Graves' hyperthyroidism. The CDR3 loop reads CASSQSSPGQNYEQYF. CDR3 DNA: TGCGCCAGCAGCCAGTCCAGCCCGGGACAGAACTATGAGCAGTACTTC.